A single sample is the source of the 18 T cell receptor beta chains below, sequenced in a study of cytomegalovirus exposure and HLA in healthy donors. The method was immunoSEQ multiplex PCR; TCRdb's version includes in-frame clones alone and lacks a portion of them. The sample lists fewer than 400,000 clones, 86% occurring once. Sequencing was done on a sample of PBMCs. The receptors here all came from a woman under 30 in good health and CMV-seronegative.

This clone came up many times. This chain uses TRBV19 with TRBJ1-5; no definite D call. V gave up 5 bases and J gave up 3 bases, with 8 bases separating them. This CDR3 contains 13 residues. From germline, CDR1 is LNHDA and CDR2 SQIVND (reference sequence). In nucleotides, the CDR3 is TGTGCCAGTAGTCCTCAGGTCAATCAGCCCCAGCATTTT. Residues: CASSPQVNQPQHF.

The chain combines TRBV29-1 with TRBJ2-7, with D possibly being TRBD2 (6 bases). CDR1 and CDR2 (germline): SQVTM, ANQGSEA. V shed 5 bases and J shed 1 base, with 6 bases lying between them. This CDR3 is 11 amino acids long. This CDR3 reads CSVLASYEQYF. The CDR3 DNA reads TGCAGCGTTCTAGCGTCCTACGAGCAGTACTTC.

The J gene is TRBJ2-5, the V gene TRBV9; 12 nucleotides agree with TRBD2. Germline trimming cut 1 base from V and 2 bases from J; bases unmatched to any gene: 3. Germline assignment: CDR1 SGDLS and CDR2 YYNGEE. The CDR3 has 16 amino acids. The CDR3 loop reads CASSVLAGGPQETQYF. The CDR3 DNA sequence: TGTGCCAGCAGCGTACTAGCGGGAGGGCCTCAAGAGACCCAGTACTTC.

The rearrangement joins TRBV5-1 to TRBJ2-7; D possibly corresponds to TRBD2 (6 bases). The CDR3 consists of 16 residues. Germline V gene lookup returns CDR1 SGHRS and CDR2 YFSETQ. Trimming left V 4 bases short and J 4 bases short, with 21 bases between. Here the CDR3 DNA reads TGCGCCAGCAGCCTTCCCTTCTCGGAGGGGAGATACGAGCAGTACTTC. Protein: CASSLPFSEGRYEQYF.

The V gene is TRBV4-2, the J gene TRBJ2-5, with D unresolved. The V gene's germline CDR1 is LGHNA and CDR2 YNFKEQ. The length of the CDR3 is 15 residues. The V end lost 0 bases, the J end lost 2 bases, and 10 bases lay between the germline ends. The CDR3: CASSQDASEQETQYF. CDR3 sequence (DNA): TGTGCCAGCAGCCAAGATGCAAGCGAGCAAGAGACCCAGTACTTC.

The gene calls are TRBV6-5 and TRBJ1-1; tentative D call: TRBD1 (5 bases). Germline loops: CDR1 MNHEY, CDR2 SVGAGI. This CDR3 spans 13 amino acids. V was cut by 6 bases and J by 1 base, with 9 bases left in between. CDR3 in amino acids: CASRSTGNTEAFF. The CDR3 DNA reads as TGTGCCAGCAGGTCCACAGGGAACACTGAAGCTTTCTTT.

The chain combines TRBV7-2 with TRBJ2-2; a possible D gene is TRBD2 (5 bases). The CDR3 length is 15 residues. V lost 2 bases to trimming and J lost 6 bases, with 13 bases between them. CDR1 and CDR2 from the germline V gene are SGHTA and FQGNSA. CDR3 in amino acids: CASSLSSTGSGELFF. CDR3 bases: TGTGCCAGCAGCTTAAGCTCGACGGGATCCGGGGAGCTGTTTTTT. Based on the CDR3 plus reference TRBV7-2 and TRBJ2-2, the full variable domain is GAGVSQSPSNKVTEKGKDVELRCDPISGHTALYWYRQSLGQGLEFLIYFQGNSAPDKSGLPSDRFSAERTGGSVSTLTIQRTQQEDSAVYLCASSLSSTGSGELFFGEGSRLTVL.

This clone was seen once. V usage is TRBV7-3 and J usage is TRBJ1-2; 7 positions match TRBD1. This CDR3 is built from 16 residues. Germline trimming cut 1 base from V and 4 bases from J; bases unmatched to any gene: 9. The V gene's germline CDR1 is SGHTA and CDR2 FQGTGA. CDR3 sequence: CASSLKGAGEFYGYTF. The CDR3 coding sequence is TGTGCCAGCAGCTTAAAGGGGGCAGGGGAGTTCTATGGCTACACCTTC.

The table lists this clone with a count of one. The chain links TRBV2 to TRBJ2-1; 10 bases agree with TRBD2. This CDR3 region has 15 residues. The V gene end was trimmed by 5 bases and the J gene end by 9 bases; junction bases not matched to a gene: 10. Germline V gives CDR1 SNHLY, CDR2 FYNNEI. CDR3 nucleotides: TGTGCCAGCAGTTTTCGGACTAGCGGTCGGGGTGAGCAGTTCTTC. It codes for CASSFRTSGRGEQFF.

The rearrangement links TRBV2 to TRBJ1-5, with 7 bases lining up with TRBD1. Germline V gene data show CDR1 as SNHLY and CDR2 as FYNNEI. The ends lost 5 bases at V and 0 bases at J; junction bases unmatched: 4. The CDR3 is made up of 15 amino acids. CDR3 amino acids: CASSLTGNSNQPQHF. CDR3 DNA sequence: TGTGCCAGCAGTTTGACAGGGAATAGCAATCAGCCCCAGCATTTT.

In this sample, this clone turned up once. CDR3 in DNA: TGTGCCAGCAGCTTAGAGGGAGGGAACCATTACTACGAGCAGTACTTC. It translates to CASSLEGGNHYYEQYF. The gene calls are TRBV7-2 and TRBJ2-7, with 7 bases identical to TRBD2. The J segment lost 3 bases and the V segment lost 1 base, leaving 9 bases of the junction unmatched. Germline loops: CDR1 SGHTA, CDR2 FQGNSA. This CDR3 comprises 16 residues.

This clone appeared once. This sequence joins TRBV9 and TRBJ2-3; D unclear. The germline V and J ends were trimmed by 3 bases and 6 bases, with 11 bases remaining between them. CDR1 and CDR2 (germline): SGDLS, YYNGEE. The CDR3 covers 13 residues. The CDR3 sequence: CASSDGSLDTQYF. In DNA, the CDR3 is TGTGCCAGCAGCGACGGTTCCCTGGATACGCAGTATTTT.

The chain links TRBV7-2 to TRBJ2-5, with a possible D match to TRBD1 (5 bases). Germline CDR1 reads SGHTA; CDR2 reads FQGNSA. The CDR3 has 14 residues. The germline V and J ends were trimmed by 5 bases and 2 bases, with 12 bases remaining between them. The CDR3 nucleotides read TGTGCCAGCAGCCGACCTACAGGACAAGAGACCCAGTACTTC. It encodes CASSRPTGQETQYF. The full variable domain, its missing parts supplied by reference TRBV7-2 and TRBJ2-5, is GAGVSQSPSNKVTEKGKDVELRCDPISGHTALYWYRQSLGQGLEFLIYFQGNSAPDKSGLPSDRFSAERTGGSVSTLTIQRTQQEDSAVYLCASSRPTGQETQYFGPGTRLLVL.

The chain joins TRBV27 to TRBJ1-2, with D perhaps TRBD1 (5 bases). The CDR3 runs 14 residues. Germline CDR1 reads MNHEY; CDR2 reads SMNVEV (reference sequence). V was trimmed by 10 bases and J by 5 bases, leaving 20 bases between them. This chain's CDR3 is CATLPGGGGYGYTF. CDR3 DNA sequence: TGTGCCACCCTCCCAGGTGGGGGAGGGTATGGCTACACCTTC.

This rearrangement joins TRBV6-5 to TRBJ1-4; tentative D call: TRBD1 (6 bases). The CDR3 is 15 residues long. CDR1 and CDR2 (germline): MNHEY, SVGAGI. With 2 bases removed from V and 4 bases from J, the gap between germline ends came to 11 bases. In DNA, the CDR3 is TGTGCCAGCAGTTACACGACAGGAGTTAATGAAAAACTGTTTTTT. Translation gives CASSYTTGVNEKLFF.

The V gene is TRBV6-5, the J gene TRBJ2-7; D is perhaps TRBD2 (5 bases). V lost 6 bases and J lost 2, with 17 bases in between. Germline CDR1 MNHEY, CDR2 SVGAGI. CDR3 length equals 15 residues. The CDR3 sequence is CASREAPASTYEQYF. Here the CDR3 DNA reads TGTGCCAGCAGGGAGGCACCGGCCAGTACCTACGAGCAGTACTTC.

This rearrangement joins TRBV18 to TRBJ2-3, with 10 bases identical to TRBD1. This CDR3 is built from 16 residues. Germline V gene data show CDR1 as KGHSH and CDR2 as LQKENI. V dropped 6 bases and J dropped 4; count of bases not matched to a gene: 10. The CDR3 sequence: CASSSLGTGEPDTQYF. The CDR3 DNA sequence: TGTGCCAGCTCCTCGCTCGGGACAGGGGAACCAGATACGCAGTATTTT.

As to this clone: The same CDR3 is also encoded by other DNA sequences in this sample. The chain couples TRBV2 to TRBJ2-2; 9 nucleotides agree with TRBD1. The CDR3 totals 14 residues. Germline assignment: CDR1 SNHLY and CDR2 FYNNEI. Losses at the gene ends were 5 bases for V and 6 bases for J; bases not matched to a gene: 4. The CDR3 DNA is TGTGCCAGCAGTATGGGACAGGGCTCCGGGGAGCTGTTTTTT. Amino acid sequence: CASSMGQGSGELFF.